Below are 14 T cell receptor beta chains sequenced from a single sample in a study of spatial heterogeneity in lung cancer. Antigens of these TCRs are unknown. TCRdb itself ran the 5' RACE reads through MiXCR, one entry per CDR3 protein. The sample consists of some 3,800 distinct CDR3 sequences, around 10% of them appearing once. Study-level findings and limits: Tumors with more nonsynonymous mutations had more expanded intratumoral alpha and beta TCRs.

Time point in this sample: sample taken at primary tumor resection. Sample: lung tumor tissue, taken at surgery. These receptors came from a male donor with early-stage non-small cell lung cancer.

Within the sample, this clonotype is medium-sized. The chain has TRBV12-3 or TRBV12-4 and TRBJ1-2; D is possibly TRBD1 (6 bases). Trimming left V 5 bases short and J 6 bases short, with 13 bases between. This CDR3 spans 13 amino acids. DNA for the CDR3: TGTGCCAGCAGTCCAGGGGCGGTCCATGGCTACACCTTC. This sequence encodes CASSPGAVHGYTF.

This clonotype was detected only a few times. The rearrangement joins TRBV18 to TRBJ2-7; D is unclear. The CDR3 length is 11 residues. Trimming left V 1 base short and J 9 bases short, with 7 bases between. Per the germline V gene, CDR1 is KGHSH and CDR2 is LQKENI. The DNA of the CDR3 is TGTGCCAGCTCACCACGGGATGGGCAGTACTTC. Its translation is CASSPRDGQYF.

The chain uses TRBV11-2 and TRBJ2-1, with 11 positions matching TRBD2. The CDR3 spans 16 residues. The V and J ends lost 5 bases and 2 bases, in that order; junction bases with no gene match: 5. From germline, CDR1 is SGHAT and CDR2 FQNNGV. The CDR3 loop reads CASSDSSGGAYNEQFF. CDR3 bases: TGTGCCAGCAGCGACAGTAGCGGGGGGGCCTACAATGAGCAGTTCTTC. The full variable domain, rest sourced from reference TRBV11-2 and TRBJ2-1, is EAGVAQSPRYKIIEKRQSVAFWCNPISGHATLYWYQQILGQGPKLLIQFQNNGVVDDSQLPKDRFSAERLKGVDSTLKIQPAKLEDSAVYLCASSDSSGGAYNEQFFGPGTRLTVL.

By frequency in the sample, this clonotype is medium-sized. The chain has TRBV7-8 and TRBJ2-7; D may correspond to TRBD1 or TRBD2 (5 bases each). V was cut by 1 base and J by 4 bases, with 14 bases left in between. CDR1 is SGHVS and CDR2 is FQNEAQ in the germline V gene. CDR3 length: 15 amino acids. The DNA of the CDR3 is TGTGCCAGCAGCTTAGACAATCTGGGGGTTTACGAGCAGTACTTC. It translates to CASSLDNLGVYEQYF. The entire variable domain, with the rest obtained from reference TRBV7-8 and TRBJ2-7, is as follows: GAGVSQSPRYKVAKRGQDVALRCDPISGHVSLFWYQQALGQGPEFLTYFQNEAQLDKSGLPSDRFFAERPEGSVSTLKIQRTQQEDSAVYLCASSLDNLGVYEQYFGPGTRLTVT.

This clonotype is medium-sized (0.01 to 0.1%) within its sample. This chain joins TRBV7-9 and TRBJ2-7; 9 bases match TRBD1. CDR1 and CDR2 from the germline V gene are SEHNR and FQNEAQ (reference sequence). J lost 0 bases, V lost 5 bases, and 5 bases had no gene match. There are 15 residues in the CDR3. The chain's CDR3 is CASSQDRGSSYEQYF. CDR3 nucleotide sequence: TGTGCCAGCAGCCAGGACAGGGGCAGCTCCTACGAGCAGTACTTC.

In this sample, this clonotype is large. The rearrangement joins TRBV20-1 to TRBJ2-6; TRBD2 might be the D (6 bases). CDR1 is DFQATT and CDR2 is SNEGSKA in the germline V gene (reference sequence). The CDR3 runs to 16 residues. V was pared by 4 bases and J by 4 bases, with 17 bases between. The CDR3 DNA follows: TGCAGTGCTATCGGCGGGGTCGGGACCGGGGCCAACGTCCTGACTTTC. Translating it yields CSAIGGVGTGANVLTF.

This clonotype is medium-sized (0.01 to 0.1%) by share. The V and J genes are TRBV5-5 and TRBJ2-7; D remains ambiguous. V lost 0 bases to trimming and J lost 0 bases, with 10 bases between them. Germline CDR1 and CDR2: SGHKS and YYEKEE (reference sequence). The CDR3 is 15 amino acids. CDR3 amino acids: CASSLERLVSYEQYF. In nucleotides, the CDR3 is TGTGCCAGCAGCTTGGAACGGTTAGTCTCCTACGAGCAGTACTTC.

There are a few counts of this clonotype. The CDR3 DNA is TGTGCCAGCAGCCCATTAACCCTGGATACGCAGTATTTT. It encodes CASSPLTLDTQYF. The chain recombines TRBV7-2 with TRBJ2-3; D uncertain. The CDR3 contains 13 residues. Germline assignment: CDR1 SGHTA and CDR2 FQGNSA. Trimming stripped 5 bases from V and 6 bases from J, with 12 bases between.

In its sample, this clonotype ranks as large. This chain joins TRBV11-2 and TRBJ2-3; D not resolved. CDR1 and CDR2 from the germline V gene are SGHAT and FQNNGV. Trimming removed 5 bases at V and 2 bases at J, with 5 bases between. The CDR3 has 12 amino acids. CDR3 in amino acids: CASSHFTDTQYF. The CDR3 region has the DNA TGTGCCAGCAGCCACTTCACAGATACGCAGTATTTT.

By sample share, this clonotype is medium-sized. V and J are TRBV20-1 and TRBJ1-4; the D gene is possibly TRBD1 (5 bases). Germline loops: CDR1 DFQATT, CDR2 SNEGSKA (reference sequence). V was cut by 0 bases and J by 7 bases, with 12 bases left in between. The CDR3 consists of 14 residues. The CDR3, as DNA: TGCAGTGCTAGAGATCGGGGGGAGGGTGAAAAACTGTTTTTT. This translates into CSARDRGEGEKLFF.

The V and J genes are TRBV28 and TRBJ1-6; 8 bases are a match to TRBD1. The CDR3 has 16 amino acids. Germline loops: CDR1 MDHEN, CDR2 SYDVKM. After removal of 0 bases from V and 9 bases from J, the junction contained 7 bases not matched to a gene. The CDR3 reads CASSLWNQGASSPLHF. CDR3 coding DNA: TGTGCCAGCAGTTTATGGAACCAGGGGGCGAGTTCACCCCTCCACTTT.

The chain has TRBV11-2 and TRBJ2-6; D is unresolved. The CDR3 runs 15 residues. CDR1 is SGHAT and CDR2 is FQNNGV in the germline V gene. V lost 2 bases and J lost 2, with 7 bases in between. This chain's CDR3 is CASSLTDAGANVLTF. The CDR3 DNA sequence: TGTGCCAGCAGCTTAACAGACGCTGGGGCCAACGTCCTGACTTTC.

This clonotype is labeled medium-sized. V usage is TRBV27 and J usage is TRBJ2-7; 7 positions agree with TRBD1. Looked up from germline, CDR1 is MNHEY and CDR2 is SMNVEV (reference sequence). The length of the CDR3 is 15 residues. V shed 6 bases, J shed 0 bases, and the junction held 8 bases outside the gene matches. The CDR3 bases are TGTGCCAGCAGCCGCTCCCGGGACAGCTCCTACGAGCAGTACTTC. Translating it yields CASSRSRDSSYEQYF.

This clonotype was recorded at least ten times. The CDR3 loop reads CASRPPGTGSSGELFF. The CDR3 DNA follows: TGTGCCAGCAGGCCCCCCGGGACAGGGTCTTCCGGGGAGCTGTTTTTT. The gene calls are TRBV6-5 and TRBJ2-2, with 9 bases identical to TRBD1. Trimming cost V 6 bases and J 6 bases; bases outside gene matches: 11. CDR1 and CDR2 from the germline V gene are MNHEY and SVGAGI. This CDR3 is 16 amino acids long.